Listed here are 31 T cell receptor beta chains from one sample, sequenced in a study of blood T cells in healthy people across ages. The authors ran a second PCR of roughly 6 to 11 cycles using a sample-barcoded 5' primer and a J-beta primer mix. TCRdb re-analysed the 5' RACE reads in MiXCR, keeping a single row per CDR3 protein. The table records roughly 1,500,000 distinct CDR3 sequences, about 35% of them present only once. The sequenced sample consisted of blood. Every receptor here comes from a woman under 40 in good health.

V is TRBV7-2 and J is TRBJ1-2; D call uncertain. This CDR3 contains 14 residues. Trimming removed 5 bases at V and 4 bases at J, with 14 bases between. Germline CDR1 is SGHTA and CDR2 is FQGNSA. CDR3 loop: CASSRSGKSYGYTF. The CDR3, as DNA: TGTGCCAGCAGCAGAAGTGGGAAATCCTATGGCTACACCTTC.

The rearrangement joins TRBV21-1 to TRBJ2-4; TRBD2, the table's D call, was not compared with the DNA. The J call may be mistaken, given a closer DNA end match to TRBJ2-7. TRBV21-1 is a known pseudogene. This CDR3 region has 16 residues. The CDR3 is CASSSQGLAGVCEQYF. CDR3 nucleotides: TGTGCCAGCAGCTCACAGGGACTAGCGGGAGTCTGCGAGCAGTACTTC.

To note about this clonotype: A much larger clone lies a single base off, so this may be a read error. The chain uses TRBV5-1 and TRBJ2-7, with a weak D call TRBD1 (6 bases). The CDR3 contains 14 residues. The V end lost 4 bases, the J end lost 3 bases, and 14 bases lay between the germline ends. CDR1 SGHRS and CDR2 YFSETQ come from the germline V gene. CDR3 residues: CASSLLDSHYEQYF. The CDR3 DNA follows: TGCGCCAGCAGCCTGCTGGACAGTCACTACGAGCAGTACTTC.

The chain recombines TRBV7-3 with TRBJ2-2, with no clear D. Germline loops: CDR1 SGHTA, CDR2 FQGTGA. V shed 5 bases and J shed 3 bases, with 16 bases lying between them. This CDR3 contains 16 residues. In DNA form, the CDR3 reads TGTGCCAGCAGCCCCCGACTTAGTAGGGACACCGGGGAGCTGTTTTTT. Translated: CASSPRLSRDTGELFF. Full variable domain (rest looked up from reference TRBV7-3 and TRBJ2-2): GAGVSQTPSNKVTEKGKYVELRCDPISGHTALYWYRQSLGQGPEFLIYFQGTGAADDSGLPNDRFFAVRPEGSVSTLKIQRTERGDSAVYLCASSPRLSRDTGELFFGEGSRLTVL.

V usage is TRBV6-5 and J usage is TRBJ2-7; 10 nucleotides line up with TRBD2. Germline CDR1 is MNHEY and CDR2 is SVGAGI. Trimming took 2 bases from V and 4 from J; bases not matched to a gene: 8. The CDR3 consists of 16 residues. CDR3 DNA: TGTGCCAGCAGTTACGGCTTCGAACTAGCGGGGTACGAGCAGTACTTC. It translates to CASSYGFELAGYEQYF.

The chain recombines TRBV20-1 with TRBJ2-1, with 9 bases lining up with TRBD2. Trimming at V came to 6 bases and at J to 4 bases, leaving 10 bases not matched to a gene. CDR1 and CDR2 from the germline V gene are DFQATT and SNEGSKA (reference sequence). The CDR3 totals 15 residues. CDR3 DNA: TGCAGTGCCAATGGTCGGACTAGCGATTACAATGAGCAGTTCTTC. Protein: CSANGRTSDYNEQFF.

This sequence joins TRBV10-3 and TRBJ2-2, with TRBD1 matching 7 bases. The ends lost 10 bases at V and 0 bases at J; junction bases unmatched: 11. CDR3 length: 16 residues. Germline loops: CDR1 ENHRY, CDR2 SYGVKD. The CDR3 coding sequence is TGTGCCACTTCAGCCGGGACAGAAGCGAACACCGGGGAGCTGTTTTTT. Amino acids: CATSAGTEANTGELFF.

The chain links TRBV6-2 or TRBV6-3 to TRBJ1-5; a possible D gene is TRBD1 (5 bases). This CDR3 spans 13 amino acids. Germline V gene data show CDR1 as MNHEY and CDR2 as SVGEGT. Trimming removed 6 bases from V and 9 bases from J, with 15 bases in between. CDR3 protein: CASSLTELPPQHF. CDR3 nucleotides: TGTGCCAGCAGCTTGACAGAACTACCGCCCCAGCATTTT.

This clonotype was counted at least ten times. The chain combines TRBV7-9 with TRBJ1-2; 8 bases line up with TRBD1. CDR1 SEHNR and CDR2 FQNEAQ come from the germline V gene (reference sequence). This CDR3 has 14 residues. The trim removed 1 base at V and 7 bases at J, leaving 5 bases unmatched. CDR3 region: CASSLDQGAGGYTF. CDR3 bases: TGTGCCAGCAGCTTAGACCAGGGGGCTGGTGGCTACACCTTC.

This clonotype came up many times. The chain combines TRBV20-1 with TRBJ2-3, with D possibly being TRBD1 or TRBD2 (6 bases each). The V and J ends lost 2 bases and 2 bases respectively, with 14 bases between them. CDR3 size: 15 residues. Germline loops: CDR1 DFQATT, CDR2 SNEGSKA (reference sequence). In DNA form, the CDR3 reads TGCAGTGCTAGATTCCCGGGGGCGTTCACAGATACGCAGTATTTT. Protein product: CSARFPGAFTDTQYF.

Turning to this clonotype: Being one base from a much bigger clone, this may be a read error. This chain joins TRBV10-3 and TRBJ2-4; 8 nucleotides line up with TRBD1. The DNA end favors TRBJ2-7, so the J call may be wrong. The CDR3 length is 16 residues. The germline V gene has CDR1 ENHRY and CDR2 SYGVKD. CDR3 region: CVISESKGQGPYEQYF. CDR3 DNA: TGTGTCATCAGTGAGTCGAAAGGACAGGGCCCCTACGAGCAGTACTTC.

This clonotype was counted only a few times. The V gene is TRBV10-2, the J gene TRBJ2-5; D is undetermined. V lost 8 bases to trimming and J lost 4 bases, with 17 bases between them. The CDR3 runs to 14 residues. Germline lookup yields CDR1 WSHSY and CDR2 SAAADI. CDR3 sequence (DNA): TGCGCCAGCCAGCCCAGCGCACGTTTAGAGACCCAGTACTTC. Translation: CASQPSARLETQYF.

This clonotype showed up many times. This chain uses TRBV20-1 with TRBJ2-4; 11 bases line up with TRBD2. Germline CDR1 reads DFQATT; CDR2 reads SNEGSKA (reference sequence). V was pared by 6 bases and J by 0 bases, with 7 bases of the junction left unmatched. This CDR3 has 16 residues. CDR3 sequence reads: CSAGSGLAGAKNIQYF. The DNA of the CDR3 is TGCAGTGCGGGGAGTGGACTAGCGGGAGCCAAAAACATTCAGTACTTC.

This chain links TRBV27 with TRBJ2-7; 7 bases match TRBD1. CDR1 is MNHEY and CDR2 is SMNVEV in the germline V gene (reference sequence). J gave up 2 bases and V 4 bases, and 8 bases lay outside the gene matches. This CDR3 is 15 amino acids long. CDR3 loop: CASSSPGQSAYEQYF. The DNA of the CDR3 is TGTGCCAGCAGTTCACCGGGACAGTCAGCCTACGAGCAGTACTTC.

The CDR3 region is CSAGYLSGANVLTF. The CDR3 region has the DNA TGCAGTGCCGGCTACCTATCTGGGGCCAACGTCCTGACTTTC. The V gene is TRBV20-1, the J gene TRBJ2-6; D unresolved. CDR3 length equals 14 residues. V was clipped by 6 bases and J by 1 base, with 10 bases between them. Germline assignment: CDR1 DFQATT and CDR2 SNEGSKA (reference sequence).

V is TRBV7-9 and J is TRBJ2-3, with D unresolved. V was trimmed by 5 bases and J by 2 bases, leaving 17 bases between them. The length of the CDR3 is 16 residues. Germline V gene lookup returns CDR1 SEHNR and CDR2 FQNEAQ (reference sequence). The CDR3 region is CASSPRERLATDTQYF. CDR3 in DNA: TGTGCCAGCAGCCCTAGAGAAAGGTTGGCCACAGATACGCAGTATTTT.

This clonotype was seen a few times. The chain employs TRBV5-1 and TRBJ2-5; TRBD1 agrees at 8 bases. The CDR3 extends over 14 amino acids. V gave up 4 bases and J gave up 4 bases; unmatched junction bases: 6. Germline CDR1 is SGHRS and CDR2 is YFSETQ. CDR3 in amino acids: CASSTGQGGETQYF. DNA for the CDR3: TGCGCCAGCAGCACCGGACAGGGAGGAGAGACCCAGTACTTC.

This clonotype occurred a few times. V and J are TRBV20-1 and TRBJ2-1; tentatively, D is TRBD2 (6 bases). Per the germline V gene, CDR1 is DFQATT and CDR2 is SNEGSKA (reference sequence). The CDR3 contains 14 residues. V lost 6 bases, J lost 0 bases, and 12 bases lay in between. The CDR3 nucleotides are TGCAGTGCCCCTCGTAGCGGCTCCTACAATGAGCAGTTCTTC. Its protein is CSAPRSGSYNEQFF.

This clonotype was recorded a few times. The V gene is TRBV7-2, the J gene TRBJ2-7; possible D gene TRBD2, 6 bases. CDR1 and CDR2 from the germline V gene are SGHTA and FQGNSA. This CDR3 contains 15 residues. Deletions cut 5 bases from V and 1 base from J, with 15 bases between. CDR3 DNA: TGTGCCAGCAGCACATGGACTATCCTTTCCTACGAGCAGTACTTC. Its protein is CASSTWTILSYEQYF.

This clonotype has a handful of counts. The rearrangement joins TRBV7-9 to TRBJ2-1; D ambiguous. The V end was cut by 6 bases, the J end by 5 bases, with 14 bases between. CDR1 and CDR2 (germline): SEHNR, FQNEAQ (reference sequence). This CDR3 region has 14 residues. CDR3: CASRNLGSDNEQFF. In DNA, the CDR3 is TGTGCCAGCAGAAATCTAGGATCCGACAATGAGCAGTTCTTC.

V gene TRBV12-3 or TRBV12-4 combines with J gene TRBJ2-7; 9 positions match TRBD1. This CDR3 contains 15 residues. V trimming: 7 bases; J trimming: 1 base; junction bases outside the gene matches: 8. The CDR3 region has the DNA TGTGCCAGCACCCTGGGGACAGGGAGGTCCTACGAGCAGTACTTC. It encodes CASTLGTGRSYEQYF.

The J gene is TRBJ2-5, the V gene TRBV7-3, with 7 nucleotides matching TRBD1. V shed 6 bases, J shed 4 bases, and the junction held 17 bases outside the gene matches. CDR3 length: 17 amino acids. Looked up from germline, CDR1 is SGHTA and CDR2 is FQGTGA. The CDR3 coding sequence is TGTGCCAGCAGTGCCCGAGGGGGCCTAGTTTCGTTAGAGACCCAGTACTTC. Translated, it gives CASSARGGLVSLETQYF.

The gene calls are TRBV20-1 and TRBJ1-2; 8 bases fit TRBD1. Losses at the gene ends were 6 bases for V and 1 base for J; bases not matched to a gene: 7. CDR3 length: 14 amino acids. CDR1 DFQATT and CDR2 SNEGSKA come from the germline V gene (reference sequence). CDR3 DNA sequence: TGCAGTGCGCTCCGGGACAGGCTTAACTATGGCTACACCTTC. Protein product: CSALRDRLNYGYTF.

This clonotype has just a few counts. This rearrangement joins TRBV6-2 or TRBV6-3 to TRBJ2-1; TRBD2 matches 8 bases. This CDR3 is built from 15 residues. V lost 5 bases, J lost 6 bases, and 9 bases stayed unmatched. Germline CDR1 is MNHEY and CDR2 is SVGEGT. The CDR3 sequence: CASSRGGPQFNEQFF. CDR3 in DNA: TGTGCCAGCAGTCGCGGGGGGCCCCAGTTCAATGAGCAGTTCTTC.

The chain has TRBV20-1 and TRBJ2-3; a weak D match, TRBD2 (5 bases). This CDR3 is built from 13 residues. The V and J ends lost 3 bases and 4 bases respectively, with 11 bases between them. Germline V CDR1 and CDR2: DFQATT, SNEGSKA (reference sequence). In nucleotides, the CDR3 is TGCAGTGCTAGCGGGATTCAGGCAGATACGCAGTATTTT. The encoded protein is CSASGIQADTQYF.

On this clonotype itself: Sequence at one end of the junction differs from germline and may be a read error. This rearrangement joins TRBV27 to TRBJ2-3; no definite D call. CDR3 length: 11 amino acids. CDR1 and CDR2 from the germline V gene are MNHEY and SMNVEV (reference sequence). In DNA form, the CDR3 reads TGTGCCGGCAGTTTACAGGATACGCAGTATTTT. As protein: CAGSLQDTQYF.

V gene TRBV11-2 combines with J gene TRBJ2-5; D is ambiguous. The V end was cut by 7 bases, the J end by 7 bases, with 13 bases between. The CDR3 is made up of 12 amino acids. From germline, CDR1 is SGHAT and CDR2 FQNNGV. CDR3 nucleotides: TGTGCCAGCACCCCCCTCTCACGGACCCAGTACTTC. It codes for CASTPLSRTQYF.

The genes are TRBV2 and TRBJ1-1; TRBD1 is a possible D gene (6 bases). Trimming stripped 8 bases from V and 2 bases from J, with 12 bases between. CDR3 size: 13 residues. CDR1 is SNHLY, CDR2 FYNNEI, per germline. CDR3 in amino acids: CASHPDRNTEAFF. As DNA, the CDR3 is TGTGCCAGCCACCCGGACAGAAACACTGAAGCTTTCTTT.

Details on this clonotype: A junction boundary mismatches the germline segment, possibly from a read error. The chain links TRBV9 to TRBJ2-1, with D possibly being TRBD2 (5 bases). Germline assignment: CDR1 SGDLS and CDR2 YYNGEE. The CDR3 is 17 amino acids. Here the CDR3 reads CASSVGSRRSSCNEQFF. The CDR3 bases are TGTGCCAGCAGCGTAGGTTCGCGGAGGAGCTCCTGCAATGAACAGTTCTTC.

This clonotype was observed a few times. V is TRBV5-1 and J is TRBJ2-5; 8 bases line up with TRBD1. The J call may be in error: the DNA end matches TRBJ2-7 better. The germline V gene encodes CDR1 SGHRS and CDR2 YFSETQ. The CDR3 has 14 amino acids. CDR3 bases: TGCGCCAGCAGCTTACAACAGGGGGGCTACGAGCAGTACTTC. As protein: CASSLQQGGYEQYF.

J is TRBJ2-7 and V is TRBV27; D perhaps matches TRBD2 (6 bases). The V and J ends lost 1 base and 2 bases respectively, with 12 bases between them. The CDR3 spans 15 residues. CDR1 and CDR2 from the germline V gene are MNHEY and SMNVEV (reference sequence). CDR3 nucleotide sequence: TGTGCCAGCAGTTTATTTCGGGGACTGACCTACGAGCAGTACTTC. Translation gives CASSLFRGLTYEQYF.